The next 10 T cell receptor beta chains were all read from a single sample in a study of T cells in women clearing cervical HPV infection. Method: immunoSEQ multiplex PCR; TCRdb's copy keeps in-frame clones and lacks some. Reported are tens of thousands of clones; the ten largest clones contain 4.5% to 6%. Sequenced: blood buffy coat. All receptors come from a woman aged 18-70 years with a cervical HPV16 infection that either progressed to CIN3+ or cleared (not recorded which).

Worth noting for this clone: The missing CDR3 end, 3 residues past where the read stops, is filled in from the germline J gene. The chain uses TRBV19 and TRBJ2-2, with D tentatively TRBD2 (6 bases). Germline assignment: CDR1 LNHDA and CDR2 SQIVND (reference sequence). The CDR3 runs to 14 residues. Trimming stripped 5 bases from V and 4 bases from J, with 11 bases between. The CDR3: CASSGRGGTGELFF. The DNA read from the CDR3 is TGTGCCAGTAGTGGGCGGGGAGGCACCGGGGAG.

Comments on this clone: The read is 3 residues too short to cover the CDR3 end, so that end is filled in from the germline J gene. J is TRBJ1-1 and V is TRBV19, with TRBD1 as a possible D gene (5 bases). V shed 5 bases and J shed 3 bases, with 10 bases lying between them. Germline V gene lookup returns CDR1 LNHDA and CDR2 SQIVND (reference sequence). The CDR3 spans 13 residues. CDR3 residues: CASSRGEHTEAFF. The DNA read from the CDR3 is TGTGCCAGTAGTCGGGGGGAGCACACTGAA.

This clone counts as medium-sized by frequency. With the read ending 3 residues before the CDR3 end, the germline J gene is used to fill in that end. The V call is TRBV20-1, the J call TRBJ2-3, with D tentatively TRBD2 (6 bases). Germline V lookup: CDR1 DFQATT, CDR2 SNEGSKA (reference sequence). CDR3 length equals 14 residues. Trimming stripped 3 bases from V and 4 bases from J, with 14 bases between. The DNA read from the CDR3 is TGCAGTGCTAGGTCAGGGAGGTTCCCAGATACG. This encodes CSARSGRFPDT. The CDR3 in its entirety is CSARSGRFPDTQYF.

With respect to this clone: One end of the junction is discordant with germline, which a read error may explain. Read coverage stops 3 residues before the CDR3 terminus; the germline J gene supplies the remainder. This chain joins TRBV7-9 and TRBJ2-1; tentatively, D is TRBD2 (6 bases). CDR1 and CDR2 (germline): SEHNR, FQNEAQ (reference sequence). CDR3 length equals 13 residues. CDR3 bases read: TGTACCAGCTCGCAGGGCGGGGCAAATGAG. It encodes CTSSQGGANE. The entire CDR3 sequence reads CTSSQGGANEQFF.

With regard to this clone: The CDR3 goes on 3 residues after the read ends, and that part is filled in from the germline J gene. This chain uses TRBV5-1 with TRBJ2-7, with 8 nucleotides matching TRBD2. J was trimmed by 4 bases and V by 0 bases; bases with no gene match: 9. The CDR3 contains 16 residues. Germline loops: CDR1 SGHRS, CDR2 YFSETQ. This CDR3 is CASSLGGGGGQYEQYF. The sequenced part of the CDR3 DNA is TGCGCCAGCAGCTTGGGAGGTGGCGGGGGGCAATACGAG. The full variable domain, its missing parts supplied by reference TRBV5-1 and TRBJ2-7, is KAGVTQTPRYLIKTRGQQVTLSCSPISGHRSVSWYQQTPGQGLQFLFEYFSETQRNKGNFPGRFSGRQFSNSRSEMNVSTLELGDSALYLCASSLGGGGGQYEQYFGPGTRLTVT.

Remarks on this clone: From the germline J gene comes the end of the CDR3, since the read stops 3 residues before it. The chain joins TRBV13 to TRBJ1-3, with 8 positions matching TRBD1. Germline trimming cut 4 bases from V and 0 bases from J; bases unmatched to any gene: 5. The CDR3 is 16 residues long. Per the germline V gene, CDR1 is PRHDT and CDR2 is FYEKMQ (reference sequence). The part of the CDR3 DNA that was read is TGTGCCAGCAGCTCAGGGGACAGGCCCTCTGGAAACACC. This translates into CASSSGDRPSGNT. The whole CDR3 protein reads CASSSGDRPSGNTIYF.

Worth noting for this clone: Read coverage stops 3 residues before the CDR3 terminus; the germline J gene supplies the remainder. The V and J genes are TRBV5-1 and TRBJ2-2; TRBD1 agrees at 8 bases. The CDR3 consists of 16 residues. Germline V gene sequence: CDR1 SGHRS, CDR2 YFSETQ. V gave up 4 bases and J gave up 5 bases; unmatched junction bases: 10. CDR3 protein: CASSPRQGARTGELFF. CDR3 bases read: TGCGCCAGCAGCCCTCGGCAGGGGGCTAGAACCGGGGAG.

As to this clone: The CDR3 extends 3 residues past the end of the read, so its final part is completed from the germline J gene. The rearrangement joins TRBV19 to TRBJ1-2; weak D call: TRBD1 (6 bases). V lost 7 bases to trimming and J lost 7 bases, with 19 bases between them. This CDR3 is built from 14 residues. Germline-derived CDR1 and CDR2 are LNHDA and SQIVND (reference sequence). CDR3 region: CASTLRGGGGGYTF. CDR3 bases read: TGTGCCAGTACCCTCAGAGGAGGGGGAGGTGGC.

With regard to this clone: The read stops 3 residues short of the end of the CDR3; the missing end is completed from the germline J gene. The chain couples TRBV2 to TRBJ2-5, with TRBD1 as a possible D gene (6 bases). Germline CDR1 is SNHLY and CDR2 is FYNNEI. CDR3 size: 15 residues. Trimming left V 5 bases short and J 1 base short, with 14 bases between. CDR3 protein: CASSSTGLFQETQYF. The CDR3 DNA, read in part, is TGTGCCAGCAGTAGTACAGGGCTCTTCCAAGAGACC. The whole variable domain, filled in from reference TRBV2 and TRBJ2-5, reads EPEVTQTPSHQVTQMGQEVILRCVPISNHLYFYWYRQILGQKVEFLVSFYNNEISEKSEIFDDQFSVERPDGSNFTLKIRSTKLEDSAMYFCASSSTGLFQETQYFGPGTRLLVL.

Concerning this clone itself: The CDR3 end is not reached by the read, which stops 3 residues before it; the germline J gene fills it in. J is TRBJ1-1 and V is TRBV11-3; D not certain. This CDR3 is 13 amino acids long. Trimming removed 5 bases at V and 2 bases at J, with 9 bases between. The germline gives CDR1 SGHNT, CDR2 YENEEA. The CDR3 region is CASSPNLNTEAFF. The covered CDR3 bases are TGTGCCAGCAGCCCGAACTTAAACACTGAA.